The 21 T cell receptor beta chains below all came from one sample that was sequenced in a study of T cell repertoires in cytomegalovirus infection (dated by TCRdb to the late 2010s). The sequencer listed for this sample is Illumina HiSeq 1500. The public reads were run again by TCRdb, first through fastp at Q25 and then through MiXCR, and only productive beta chains were kept. Duplicate CDR3 protein sequences are folded into a single record with the most common DNA and genes. Counted in this sample were some 120,000 distinct CDR3 sequences; around 9.1% of them appeared once. The ten largest clonotypes hold 31% of the sample. The antigens for these receptors are not known. Sequenced: PBMCs, sequenced either directly or after in vitro stimulation (not recorded which). The source of these receptors is a human donor in good health (CMV status not recorded). Some clones in this sample may be carry-over from other donors' samples.

This clonotype was observed many times. This chain connects TRBV6-6 to TRBJ2-7; 7 nucleotides match TRBD2. This CDR3 is built from 15 residues. Germline V lookup: CDR1 MNHNY, CDR2 SVGAGI (reference sequence). The V segment lost 5 bases and the J segment 0 bases; nucleotides outside the gene matches: 7. The DNA of the CDR3 is TGTGCCAGCAGTCCACCCCGGGACTACTCCTACGAGCAGTACTTC. Amino acids: CASSPPRDYSYEQYF.

This clonotype was detected many times. The rearrangement links TRBV4-2 to TRBJ2-4; TRBD1 aligns across 9 bases. Trimming removed 0 bases from V and 0 bases from J; junction bases left unmatched: 12. The CDR3 is made up of 20 amino acids. Germline assignment: CDR1 LGHNA and CDR2 YNFKEQ. The DNA of the CDR3 is TGTGCCAGCAGCCAAGATCTCGAGACAGGGGGGCTCGGAGCCAAAAACATTCAGTACTTC. Its translation is CASSQDLETGGLGAKNIQYF.

This clonotype was counted many times. This rearrangement joins TRBV28 to TRBJ1-2, with 7 bases identical to TRBD1. With 2 bases clipped from V and 3 bases from J, the junction kept 3 bases outside the gene matches. This CDR3 spans 14 amino acids. Germline V gene data show CDR1 as MDHEN and CDR2 as SYDVKM. The CDR3 DNA reads TGTGCCAGCAGTTTAGACAGGGAAGACTATGGCTACACCTTC. It is translated as CASSLDREDYGYTF.

This clonotype was recorded at least ten times. The rearrangement uses TRBV2 and TRBJ2-1, with D uncertain. V gave up 6 bases and J gave up 4 bases, with 4 bases separating them. Looked up from germline, CDR1 is SNHLY and CDR2 is FYNNEI. The CDR3 is 11 residues long. The CDR3 nucleotides read TGTGCCAGCAGCCCATACAATGAGCAGTTCTTC. Translated, it gives CASSPYNEQFF.

This clonotype was seen a handful of times. This chain joins TRBV6-6 and TRBJ2-4; D is ambiguous. This CDR3 spans 14 amino acids. Per the germline V gene, CDR1 is MNHNY and CDR2 is SVGAGI (reference sequence). V lost 0 bases and J 8 bases, leaving 11 bases between the germline ends. This CDR3 is CASSYSSWADIQYF. The CDR3 nucleotides read TGTGCCAGCAGTTACTCGTCCTGGGCGGACATTCAGTACTTC.

This clonotype was detected many times. The chain carries TRBV11-2 and TRBJ1-5; D perhaps matches TRBD1 (5 bases). The CDR3 spans 16 residues. Germline loops: CDR1 SGHAT, CDR2 FQNNGV. With 0 bases removed from V and 4 bases from J, the gap between germline ends came to 13 bases. The CDR3 sequence: CASSLDIGTLNQPQHF. CDR3 DNA: TGTGCCAGCAGCTTAGATATCGGGACCTTAAATCAGCCCCAGCATTTT.

This clonotype turned up a few times. The chain is built from TRBV2 and TRBJ2-3, with TRBD2 identical over 10 bases. Germline assignment: CDR1 SNHLY and CDR2 FYNNEI. The V gene end was trimmed by 3 bases and the J gene end by 5 bases; junction bases not matched to a gene: 5. This CDR3 spans 15 amino acids. CDR3 in amino acids: CASSDQREGLDTQYF. CDR3 nucleotides: TGTGCCAGCAGTGACCAGCGGGAGGGGCTAGATACGCAGTATTTT.

Many counts were recorded for this clonotype. This sequence joins TRBV6-2 or TRBV6-3 and TRBJ1-5; D gene unclear. With 3 bases removed from V and 3 bases from J, the gap between germline ends came to 12 bases. The CDR3 extends over 15 amino acids. Per germline, CDR1 MNHEY and CDR2 SVGEGT. Written as DNA, the CDR3 is TGTGCCAGCAGTTATGTTGGAGGGCTCAATCAGCCCCAGCATTTT. It encodes CASSYVGGLNQPQHF.

A word on this clonotype: At one end, the junction sequence differs from germline, possibly due to a read error. The genes are TRBV7-3 and TRBJ2-1; TRBD2 aligns across 8 bases. The germline CDR1 and CDR2 sequences are SGHTA and FQGTGA. The CDR3 spans 14 residues. CDR3 amino acids: CVSSSGTPYNEQFF. In nucleotides, the CDR3 is TGTGTCAGCAGTAGCGGGACCCCCTACAATGAGCAGTTCTTC.

This clonotype was seen at least ten times. The J gene is TRBJ1-3, the V gene TRBV7-6, with 8 bases lining up with TRBD1. V shed 4 bases and J 0 bases; nucleotides not matched to a gene: 14. This CDR3 contains 19 residues. Germline values: CDR1 SGHVS, CDR2 FNYEAQ. The CDR3 DNA sequence: TGTGCCAGCAGCTGGGGCCCCCGGACAGGGTTTAGCTCTGGAAACACCATATATTTT. Translated: CASSWGPRTGFSSGNTIYF.

Notes on this clonotype: This may be a read error, as it is one base from a much larger clone. The chain employs TRBV7-2 and TRBJ1-1; D not certain. The CDR3 runs 11 residues. CDR1 is SGHTA, CDR2 FQGNSA, per germline. The V and J ends lost 2 bases and 6 bases respectively, with 4 bases between them. CDR3 in DNA: TGTGCCAGCAGCTTACACTCTGAAGCTTTCTTT. This gives the protein CASSLHSEAFF.

The chain has TRBV10-3 and TRBJ2-7, with 12 bases aligning to TRBD1. CDR1 is ENHRY and CDR2 is SYGVKD in the germline V gene. Trimming took 6 bases from V and 5 from J; bases not matched to a gene: 8. This CDR3 contains 15 residues. CDR3 residues: CAISRSGQGAHEQYV. Here the CDR3 DNA reads TGTGCCATCAGCAGATCGGGACAGGGGGCTCACGAGCAGTACGTC.

V and J are TRBV6-4 and TRBJ2-1; 7 positions agree with TRBD2. With V trimmed by 3 bases and J by 9 bases, 14 bases remained unmatched. The CDR3 length is 16 residues. Germline CDR1 MRHNA, CDR2 SNTAGT. CDR3 in DNA: TGTGCCAGCAGTGAATCGGCGGGAGTGGGTCCGGGTGAGCAGTTCTTC. Its protein is CASSESAGVGPGEQFF.

J is TRBJ2-1 and V is TRBV2; D gene uncertain. Germline CDR1 reads SNHLY; CDR2 reads FYNNEI. This CDR3 has 13 residues. Trimming took 1 base from V and 12 from J, leaving 13 bases between them. The CDR3 sequence: CASSEGSRVGQFF. For the CDR3, the DNA is TGTGCCAGCAGTGAAGGGAGTAGGGTTGGGCAGTTCTTC. Full variable domain (remainder filled in from reference TRBV2 and TRBJ2-1): EPEVTQTPSHQVTQMGQEVILRCVPISNHLYFYWYRQILGQKVEFLVSFYNNEISEKSEIFDDQFSVERPDGSNFTLKIRSTKLEDSAMYFCASSEGSRVGQFFGPGTRLTVL.

The chain employs TRBV6-5 and TRBJ2-3; 9 positions agree with TRBD2. Germline assignment: CDR1 MNHEY and CDR2 SVGAGI. The trim removed 0 bases at V and 7 bases at J, leaving 11 bases unmatched. CDR3 length: 17 residues. The CDR3: CASSYSSGLAGSNTQYF. The CDR3 DNA is TGTGCCAGCAGTTACTCGAGTGGGCTAGCGGGATCCAATACGCAGTATTTT.

This clonotype was observed at least ten times. The rearrangement links TRBV24-1 to TRBJ2-3, with a weak D call TRBD1 (6 bases). The CDR3 has 16 residues. Trimming took 3 bases from V and 1 from J, leaving 13 bases between them. The V gene's germline CDR1 is KGHDR and CDR2 SFDVKD. The CDR3 here is CATSDPRGTGTDTQYF. In nucleotides, the CDR3 is TGTGCCACCAGTGATCCTAGGGGGACCGGCACAGATACGCAGTATTTT.

This clonotype was recorded many times. The CDR3 protein is CASSSRPSAGINEKLFF. DNA of the CDR3: TGTGCCAGCAGTTCGCGGCCCTCGGCGGGTATTAATGAAAAACTGTTTTTT. The rearrangement joins TRBV12-3 or TRBV12-4 to TRBJ1-4; D is uncertain. V lost 4 bases to trimming and J lost 4 bases, with 19 bases between them. The CDR3 extends over 17 amino acids.

This clonotype has more than one count but fewer than ten. The genes are TRBV6-1 and TRBJ2-7; 9 nucleotides line up with TRBD1. V was clipped by 3 bases and J by 1 base; unmatched bases: 4. The length of the CDR3 is 15 residues. The germline CDR1 and CDR2 sequences are MNHNS and SASEGT. CDR3 nucleotide sequence: TGTGCCAGCAGTGATACAGGGGGCATATCCTACGAGCAGTACGTC. Its protein is CASSDTGGISYEQYV.

This clonotype was seen repeatedly, ten times or more. The chain employs TRBV15 and TRBJ2-1, with 13 bases aligning to TRBD2. The CDR3 sequence is 17 residues long. V shed 0 bases and J 9 bases; nucleotides not matched to a gene: 8. Germline loops: CDR1 LNHNV, CDR2 YYDKDF (reference sequence). For the CDR3, the DNA is TGTGCCACCAGCAGAGATTCCTGGACTAGCGGGAGCGGTGAGCAGTTCTTC. Translated: CATSRDSWTSGSGEQFF.

This clonotype appeared a few times. The gene calls are TRBV6-1 and TRBJ2-1; D is uncertain. Germline lookup yields CDR1 MNHNS and CDR2 SASEGT. CDR3 length equals 13 residues. Trimming removed 5 bases from V and 0 bases from J, with 5 bases in between. The CDR3 DNA sequence: TGTGCCAGCAGTCCACACTCCTACAATGAGCAGTTCTTC. Its protein is CASSPHSYNEQFF.

This clonotype has a count of ten or more. One junction end does not reproduce the germline sequence, and a read error may be involved. The rearrangement joins TRBV7-9 to TRBJ2-7, with D perhaps matching TRBD2 (5 bases). In germline, CDR1 is SEHNR, CDR2 FQNEAQ (reference sequence). This CDR3 contains 12 residues. This CDR3 is CASSVAPYEQYF. CDR3 DNA sequence: TGTGCCAGCAGCGTAGCGCCCTACGAGCAGTACTTC.